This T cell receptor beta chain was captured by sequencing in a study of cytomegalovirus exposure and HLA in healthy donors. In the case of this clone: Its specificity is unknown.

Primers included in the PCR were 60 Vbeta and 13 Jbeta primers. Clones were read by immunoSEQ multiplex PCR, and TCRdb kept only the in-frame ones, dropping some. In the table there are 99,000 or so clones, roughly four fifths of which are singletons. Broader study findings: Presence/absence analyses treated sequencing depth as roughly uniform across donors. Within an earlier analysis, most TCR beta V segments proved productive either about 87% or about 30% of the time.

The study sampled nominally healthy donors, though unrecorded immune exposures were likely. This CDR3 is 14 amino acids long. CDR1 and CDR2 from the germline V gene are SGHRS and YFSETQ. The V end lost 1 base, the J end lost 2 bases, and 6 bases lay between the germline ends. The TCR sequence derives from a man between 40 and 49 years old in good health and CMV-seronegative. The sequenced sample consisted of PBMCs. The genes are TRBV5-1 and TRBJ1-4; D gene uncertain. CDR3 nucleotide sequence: TGCGCCAGCAGCTTGTCGGGGACTAATGAAAAACTGTTTTTT. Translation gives CASSLSGTNEKLFF.